This passage covers 29 T cell receptor beta chains from one sample sequenced in a study of PD-L1 blockade in urothelial cancer. The repertoire was sequenced with immunoSEQ multiplex PCR; TCRdb's copy has only in-frame clones and lacks some. The table lists about 32,000 clones, about nine tenths of them singletons. Here the sequenced sample was PBMCs, taken around atezolizumab (anti-PD-L1) treatment. These receptors all come from a man aged 45 to 65 with urothelial cancer.

This clone was recorded only once. The chain recombines TRBV27 with TRBJ2-7, with TRBD2 matching over 9 bases. The germline V gene encodes CDR1 MNHEY and CDR2 SMNVEV (reference sequence). Trimming cost V 5 bases and J 2 bases; bases outside gene matches: 4. There are 14 residues in the CDR3. The CDR3 here is CASSPRGGPYEQYF. As DNA, the CDR3 is TGTGCCAGCAGTCCGCGGGGGGGGCCCTACGAGCAGTACTTC.

With regard to this clone: Other nucleotide sequences from this sample produce the same CDR3. The chain joins TRBV7-9 to TRBJ1-4; D is perhaps TRBD1 (6 bases). The CDR3 consists of 16 residues. CDR1 and CDR2 (germline): SEHNR, FQNEAQ (reference sequence). V lost 0 bases, J lost 0 bases, and 8 bases lay in between. The CDR3 bases are TGTGCCAGCAGCTTAGCACAGGGTGCAACTAATGAAAAACTGTTTTTT. Translating it yields CASSLAQGATNEKLFF.

This chain links TRBV29-1 with TRBJ2-2; 9 bases fit TRBD1. After removal of 3 bases from V and 6 bases from J, the junction contained 11 bases not matched to a gene. The CDR3 contains 16 residues. Germline V gene data show CDR1 as SQVTM and CDR2 as ANQGSEA. This CDR3 reads CSVDATGGLDPGELFF. In DNA form, the CDR3 reads TGCAGCGTTGATGCTACAGGGGGCTTAGATCCCGGGGAGCTGTTTTTT.

Only a few counts were recorded for this clone. V gene TRBV30 combines with J gene TRBJ1-1; 9 positions match TRBD1. The CDR3 has 15 residues. V shed 0 bases and J 1 base; nucleotides not matched to a gene: 3. Germline V CDR1 and CDR2: GTSNPN, SVGIG (reference sequence). CDR3 sequence reads: CAWSVGTGTNTEAFF. DNA of the CDR3: TGTGCCTGGAGTGTAGGGACAGGGACGAACACTGAAGCTTTCTTT.

This chain joins TRBV19 and TRBJ1-2; 8 bases align to TRBD1. Trimming at V came to 3 bases and at J to 5 bases, leaving 8 bases not matched to a gene. Germline CDR1 LNHDA, CDR2 SQIVND (reference sequence). The CDR3 loop spans 15 amino acids. CDR3 nucleotide sequence: TGTGCCAGTAGTATTGTCGGACAGGGTGGGTATGGCTACACCTTC. Translated: CASSIVGQGGYGYTF.

The chain recombines TRBV27 with TRBJ2-3; 10 positions agree with TRBD2. This CDR3 comprises 15 residues. Trimming removed 2 bases from V and 1 base from J; junction bases left unmatched: 0. The germline gives CDR1 MNHEY, CDR2 SMNVEV (reference sequence). This CDR3 is CASSLLAGGTDTQYF. CDR3 bases: TGTGCCAGCAGTTTACTAGCGGGAGGCACAGATACGCAGTATTTT.

The gene calls are TRBV7-9 and TRBJ2-2; 9 bases are shared with TRBD2. This CDR3 is built from 17 residues. Per the germline V gene, CDR1 is SEHNR and CDR2 is FQNEAQ (reference sequence). Trimming at V came to 5 bases and at J to 2 bases, leaving 9 bases not matched to a gene. CDR3 sequence (DNA): TGTGCCAGCAGCCCCGGACTAGCGCTCCCAAACACCGGGGAGCTGTTTTTT. Translated, it gives CASSPGLALPNTGELFF.

The gene calls are TRBV5-1 and TRBJ2-7; no reliable D call. The CDR3 is made up of 13 amino acids. V was pared by 4 bases and J by 6 bases, with 14 bases between. From germline, CDR1 is SGHRS and CDR2 YFSETQ. Here the CDR3 reads CASSTDRWAEQYF. CDR3 DNA: TGCGCCAGCAGCACGGATCGATGGGCCGAGCAGTACTTC.

The genes are TRBV9 and TRBJ1-5; 7 bases match TRBD1. The CDR3 runs to 17 residues. With 0 bases clipped from V and 5 bases from J, the junction kept 11 bases outside the gene matches. Looked up from germline, CDR1 is SGDLS and CDR2 is YYNGEE. The CDR3 DNA reads as TGTGCCAGCAGCGTAGTGATGGACAGGCCAATTTATCAGCCCCAGCATTTT. Residues: CASSVVMDRPIYQPQHF.

V gene TRBV4-1 combines with J gene TRBJ2-5; tentatively, D is TRBD2 (7 bases). This CDR3 comprises 18 residues. The germline CDR1 and CDR2 sequences are MGHRA and YSYEKL. The germline V and J ends were trimmed by 0 bases and 6 bases, with 23 bases remaining between them. The CDR3 DNA is TGCGCCAGCAGCCAAGATTGGGGCCAAATGGGGGGGGCGCAGACCCAGTACTTC. Protein product: CASSQDWGQMGGAQTQYF.

The chain uses TRBV28 and TRBJ2-7; TRBD1 agrees at 8 bases. Germline values: CDR1 MDHEN, CDR2 SYDVKM. The V segment lost 3 bases and the J segment 0 bases; nucleotides outside the gene matches: 4. The CDR3 length is 15 residues. The CDR3 DNA sequence: TGTGCCAGCAGTTTCGTGACAGGGGCCTCCTACGAGCAGTACTTC. Its protein product is CASSFVTGASYEQYF. Full variable domain (rest looked up from reference TRBV28 and TRBJ2-7): DVKVTQSSRYLVKRTGEKVFLECVQDMDHENMFWYRQDPGLGLRLIYFSYDVKMKEKGDIPEGYSVSREKKERFSLILESASTNQTSMYLCASSFVTGASYEQYFGPGTRLTVT.

This rearrangement joins TRBV7-7 to TRBJ2-5, with TRBD2 matching over 8 bases. This CDR3 is built from 16 residues. Losses at the gene ends were 0 bases for V and 1 base for J; bases not matched to a gene: 4. Germline V CDR1 and CDR2: SSHAT, FNYEAQ (reference sequence). For the CDR3, the DNA is TGTGCCAGCAGCTTAGCAAGTAGCGGGATCCAAGAGACCCAGTACTTC. The encoded protein is CASSLASSGIQETQYF.

The rearrangement uses TRBV27 and TRBJ2-7; 11 bases are a match to TRBD2. V lost 0 bases, J lost 3 bases, and 13 bases stayed unmatched. Germline loops: CDR1 MNHEY, CDR2 SMNVEV (reference sequence). The CDR3 has 19 amino acids. In DNA, the CDR3 is TGTGCCAGCAGTTTATCGAAGCGGCTAGCGGGGGGCGTAATCTACGAGCAGTACTTC. Its protein is CASSLSKRLAGGVIYEQYF.

This clone was counted once. The chain carries TRBV7-6 and TRBJ2-3; 13 bases fit TRBD2. In germline, CDR1 is SGHVS, CDR2 FNYEAQ. This CDR3 is built from 17 residues. CDR3 nucleotide sequence: TGTGTTTGGGCTTGCCGGGGACTAGCGGGAAGACCAGATACGCAGTATTTT. Amino acid sequence: CVWACRGLAGRPDTQYF.

V gene TRBV29-1 combines with J gene TRBJ1-2, with D unclear. This CDR3 is 12 amino acids long. Looked up from germline, CDR1 is SQVTM and CDR2 is ANQGSEA. Trimming took 6 bases from V and 1 from J, leaving 9 bases between them. DNA for the CDR3: TGCAGCGTGGAGGAAAGTAACTATGGCTACACCTTC. It encodes CSVEESNYGYTF.

This clone has more than one count but fewer than ten. The J gene is TRBJ2-2, the V gene TRBV14, with D maybe TRBD1 (7 bases). Trimming cost V 8 bases and J 5 bases, with 18 bases left between them. There are 15 residues in the CDR3. Germline V CDR1 and CDR2: SGHDN, FVKESK. The CDR3 DNA sequence: TGTGCCAGCTCAGTCGCGGCAGGGGGGACCGGGGAGCTGTTTTTT. Translation gives CASSVAAGGTGELFF.

V is TRBV11-3 and J is TRBJ2-7; possibly TRBD1 for D (5 bases). CDR1 and CDR2 from the germline V gene are SGHNT and YENEEA. The germline V and J ends were trimmed by 5 bases and 0 bases, with 17 bases remaining between them. CDR3 length equals 16 residues. The CDR3: CASSHKIDSYSYEQYF. CDR3 DNA: TGTGCCAGCAGCCACAAAATTGACAGCTACTCCTACGAGCAGTACTTC.

CDR3 protein: CASSFGYGDYNEQFF. CDR3 nucleotides: TGTGCCAGCAGCTTTGGATACGGGGATTACAATGAGCAGTTCTTC. V usage is TRBV28 and J usage is TRBJ2-1, with D maybe TRBD2 (5 bases). CDR3 size: 15 residues. Trimming cost V 6 bases and J 4 bases, with 16 bases left between them. Germline V lookup: CDR1 MDHEN, CDR2 SYDVKM.

The gene calls are TRBV19 and TRBJ2-7; possibly TRBD1 for D (6 bases). CDR3 length: 14 residues. V shed 2 bases and J shed 5 bases, with 13 bases lying between them. Germline loops: CDR1 LNHDA, CDR2 SQIVND (reference sequence). Here the CDR3 reads CASSISGTSDEQYF. CDR3 DNA: TGTGCCAGTAGTATATCCGGGACATCGGACGAGCAGTACTTC.

The chain is built from TRBV5-1 and TRBJ1-2, with D possibly TRBD1 on 6 matching bases. From germline, CDR1 is SGHRS and CDR2 YFSETQ. V lost 1 base and J 1 base, leaving 26 bases between the germline ends. This CDR3 is built from 20 residues. The CDR3 protein is CASSLNTPSIGQTHNYGYTF. CDR3 DNA sequence: TGCGCCAGCAGCTTGAATACCCCTTCAATCGGACAGACTCATAACTATGGCTACACCTTC.

V is TRBV5-6 and J is TRBJ2-5; 9 bases are a match to TRBD2. This CDR3 has 15 amino acids. CDR1 and CDR2 (germline): SGHDT, YYEEEE. J was trimmed by 4 bases and V by 0 bases; bases with no gene match: 4. The CDR3 DNA is TGTGCCAGCAGCTTGGGAGCGGGGGGAGGAGAGACCCAGTACTTC. This gives the protein CASSLGAGGGETQYF.

The chain links TRBV5-6 to TRBJ1-4; D ambiguous. Between the trimmed V and J ends, which lost 2 bases and 7 bases, there was a span of 24 bases. This CDR3 spans 18 amino acids. Germline V gene data show CDR1 as SGHDT and CDR2 as YYEEEE. The CDR3: CASSFVAQATVAGEKLFF. The CDR3 region has the DNA TGTGCCAGCAGCTTCGTCGCCCAAGCTACAGTGGCAGGTGAAAAACTGTTTTTT. The variable domain in full, completed from reference TRBV5-6 and TRBJ1-4, reads DAGVTQSPTHLIKTRGQQVTLRCSPKSGHDTVSWYQQALGQGPQFIFQYYEEEERQRGNFPDRFSGHQFPNYSSELNVNALLLGDSALYLCASSFVAQATVAGEKLFFGSGTQLSVL.

The V call is TRBV6-5, the J call TRBJ1-4; a weak D match, TRBD1 (5 bases). V dropped 2 bases and J dropped 0 bases, with 10 bases sitting between them. The germline gives CDR1 MNHEY, CDR2 SVGAGI. CDR3 length equals 16 residues. As DNA, the CDR3 is TGTGCCAGCAGTTACAGGGGAACCACAACTAATGAAAAACTGTTTTTT. Translating gives CASSYRGTTTNEKLFF.

This chain links TRBV27 with TRBJ2-7; 8 bases are shared with TRBD1. The germline V gene encodes CDR1 MNHEY and CDR2 SMNVEV (reference sequence). Unmatched junction bases numbered 15, after V lost 5 bases and J lost 6 bases. This CDR3 has 16 amino acids. In DNA, the CDR3 is TGTGCCAGCAGTACCGACAGGGGAAGATCTCCAGGCGAGCAGTACTTC. It yields the protein CASSTDRGRSPGEQYF.

The genes are TRBV27 and TRBJ2-7; perhaps TRBD2 as D (5 bases). The CDR3 contains 14 residues. CDR1 is MNHEY and CDR2 is SMNVEV in the germline V gene (reference sequence). Trimming stripped 3 bases from V and 0 bases from J, with 9 bases between. CDR3 DNA sequence: TGTGCCAGCAGTTTCAGAGGGAGCTCCTACGAGCAGTACTTC. Its translation: CASSFRGSSYEQYF.

The V gene is TRBV11-2, the J gene TRBJ1-1; unclear D gene. The V and J ends lost 11 bases and 1 base respectively, with 17 bases between them. Germline V gives CDR1 SGHAT, CDR2 FQNNGV. The CDR3 sequence is 14 residues long. CDR3 sequence (DNA): TGTGCCGTACGTTCAGCAGGCGCGAACACTGAAGCTTTCTTT. As protein: CAVRSAGANTEAFF.

The J gene is TRBJ1-5, the V gene TRBV19, with 8 bases lining up with TRBD1. V lost 4 bases, J lost 4 bases, and 9 bases stayed unmatched. Per the germline V gene, CDR1 is LNHDA and CDR2 is SQIVND (reference sequence). The CDR3 loop spans 16 amino acids. The CDR3 protein is CASSTVRDRSNQPQHF. In nucleotides, the CDR3 is TGTGCCAGTAGTACCGTCCGGGACAGGTCAAATCAGCCCCAGCATTTT.

This clone was recorded once. The V call is TRBV10-2, the J call TRBJ2-1, with 10 bases identical to TRBD2. After removal of 10 bases from V and 6 bases from J, the junction contained 6 bases not matched to a gene. Germline CDR1 and CDR2: WSHSY and SAAADI. The CDR3 extends over 13 amino acids. The CDR3 DNA is TGCGCCATCCTAGCGGGAGAGAGCAATGAGCAGTTCTTC. This gives the protein CAILAGESNEQFF.

This clone was seen once. This sequence joins TRBV9 and TRBJ2-7, with 7 bases lining up with TRBD1. The germline V gene encodes CDR1 SGDLS and CDR2 YYNGEE. V dropped 3 bases and J dropped 3; count of bases not matched to a gene: 9. This CDR3 contains 15 residues. DNA of the CDR3: TGTGCCAGCAGCGGACGGACAGGAAACCTCTACGAGCAGTACTTC. This codes for CASSGRTGNLYEQYF.